This T cell receptor beta chain was observed in a study of T-cell reconstitution after alpha-beta-depleted transplantation in children (dated by TCRdb to about 2016). Context from the whole study: The study quantitatively tracked T-cell immune reconstitution after TCRalphabeta/CD19-depleted allogeneic hematopoietic cell transplantation in children using TCR repertoire profiling. What the research found in general, with its limitations: The frequencies of hyperexpanded clones fell over the following months, and after one year, T-cell counts and TCRbeta diversity were mostly attributed to newly produced T cells. Apparently early alphabetaT-cell count recovery about two months after transplant reportedly relied on only several hundred rapidly expanded clones derived from non-depleted graft cells. In some patients, the high TCRbeta diversity seen at day 60 was put down to recipient T cells and intrathymic progenitors that had survived conditioning.

Libraries were constructed by PCR. Sequencing was performed on an Illumina HiSeq 2500. TCR library preparation used molecular barcoding, with unique molecular identifiers applied to normalize quantification of the TCRbeta repertoire. Using fastp at Q25 and MiXCR, TCRdb reprocessed the public reads and kept productive beta chains. A single entry per CDR3 protein holds the most common genes and DNA from its merged rows. The sample table lists a few hundred thousand distinct CDR3 sequences, around 15% of them with a count of one. The leading ten clones occupy less than 30% of the sample. Read against the paper, the sample's treatment or condition label means: allogeneic hematopoietic cell transplantation with graft depleted of TCRalphabeta T cells and CD19 B cells. TCRalphabeta/CD19-depleted allogeneic hematopoietic cell grafts were given to the transplant recipients, all of whom were children. About this clonotype: Its antigen is currently not known. One base away there is no much larger clone; base qualities are not given.

The source is a boy under two years old who had a stem cell transplant for Wiskott-Aldrich syndrome, so the T cells may come from the graft donor. The sample here was PBMCs, mostly from graft donor cells, taken 360 days after TCRalphabeta/CD19-depleted stem cell transplant.

CDR3 loop: CASSQDPSGGVNEQFF. The nucleotide sequence is given as TGTGCCAGCAGCCAAGACCCTAGCGGGGGGGTAAATGAGCAGTTCTTC. The chain couples TRBV4-2 to TRBJ2-1; 12 nucleotides in the junction match TRBD2. CDR1 and CDR2 (LGHNA, YNFKEQ) derive from the germline V gene. V trim: 0 bases; J trim: 7 bases; unmatched bases: 4. The CDR3 runs 16 residues from the cysteine to the phenylalanine. The entry retains the CDR3 DNA only, 48 bases that are in frame from base 1.